The 32 T cell receptor beta chains below were found in one sample sequenced in a study of blood T cells in healthy people across ages. Together with a sample-barcoded 5' primer, a J-beta primer mix was included in a second PCR lasting roughly 6 to 12 cycles. MiXCR, run by TCRdb on the 5' RACE reads, gives a single entry per CDR3 protein. The sample contains 1.5 million to 2 million distinct CDR3 sequences, roughly 32% of which appear only once. Sequences were obtained from blood. The origin of the receptors is a woman between 25 and 40 years old in good health.

The chain joins TRBV20-1 to TRBJ2-7; perhaps TRBD1 as D (6 bases). Germline V gives CDR1 DFQATT, CDR2 SNEGSKA (reference sequence). This CDR3 is built from 13 residues. Trimming took 5 bases from V and 0 from J, leaving 11 bases between them. The CDR3 region is CSAVTGSSYEQYF. In DNA form, the CDR3 reads TGCAGTGCTGTGACAGGCAGCTCCTACGAGCAGTACTTC.

The sample holds one count of this clonotype. The chain is built from TRBV7-2 and TRBJ2-5; the match to TRBD2 covers 14 bases. The germline gives CDR1 SGHTA, CDR2 FQGNSA. The CDR3 consists of 19 residues. V shed 1 base and J 2 bases; nucleotides not matched to a gene: 9. CDR3 nucleotides: TGTGCCAGCAGCTTAGGGACTAGCGGGGGGCCGAGGTTACAAGAGACCCAGTACTTC. Translation gives CASSLGTSGGPRLQETQYF.

A word on this clonotype: An end of the junction differs from the germline gene, which may be a read error. The V call is TRBV12-3 or TRBV12-4, the J call TRBJ1-4; D ambiguous. The CDR3 length is 14 residues. The CDR3 region is CASNPGSNNEKRFF. The CDR3 bases are TGTGCCAGCAACCCGGGGTCTAATAATGAAAAACGGTTTTTT.

The table lists this clonotype with a few counts. The CDR3 DNA is TGCAGCGTGGTACTTGTTTCGAACACTGAAGCTTTCTTT. This translates into CSVVLVSNTEAFF. The rearrangement joins TRBV29-1 to TRBJ1-1; no clear D. This CDR3 contains 13 residues. V was cut by 6 bases and J by 1 base, with 12 bases left in between. Germline V gene data show CDR1 as SQVTM and CDR2 as ANQGSEA.

This clonotype was seen repeatedly, ten times or more. This rearrangement joins TRBV18 to TRBJ2-1; D unclear. CDR1 is KGHSH, CDR2 LQKENI, per germline. V lost 4 bases and J 5 bases, leaving 9 bases between the germline ends. The CDR3 is 13 amino acids. CDR3 residues: CASSLDDNNEQFF. The CDR3 nucleotides read TGTGCCAGCTCACTGGACGACAACAATGAGCAGTTCTTC.

The sample holds many counts of this clonotype. The genes are TRBV10-3 and TRBJ2-5; 12 bases match TRBD2. V lost 2 bases to trimming and J lost 2 bases; unmatched junction nucleotides: 3. The CDR3 runs 16 residues. Germline values: CDR1 ENHRY, CDR2 SYGVKD. The CDR3 region is CAISEGLAGLQETQYF. DNA of the CDR3: TGTGCCATCAGTGAGGGACTAGCGGGACTACAAGAGACCCAGTACTTC.

Points on this clonotype: A junction boundary mismatches the germline segment, possibly from a read error. The V and J genes are TRBV4-1 and TRBJ2-7; no clear D gene. CDR1 is MGHRA and CDR2 is YSYEKL in the germline V gene. The CDR3 covers 14 residues. CDR3 bases: TGCGCCAGCAGCCCGCTGCGGAGCTCCTACGGGCAGTACTTC. Protein product: CASSPLRSSYGQYF.

The chain is built from TRBV7-3 and TRBJ2-3; the match to TRBD2 covers 7 bases. In germline, CDR1 is SGHTA, CDR2 FQGTGA. This CDR3 region has 14 residues. With 3 bases clipped from V and 4 bases from J, the junction kept 4 bases outside the gene matches. Here the CDR3 DNA reads TGTGCCAGCAGCTTGCTAGCGGACCCAGATACGCAGTATTTT. Protein: CASSLLADPDTQYF.

This chain links TRBV10-2 with TRBJ1-6; TRBD1 might be the D (5 bases). The ends were cut back, 3 bases at V and 7 bases at J, with 16 bases in the middle. The CDR3 extends over 16 amino acids. Germline lookup yields CDR1 WSHSY and CDR2 SAAADI. The CDR3 here is CASSDTGPYKNSPLHF. CDR3 nucleotide sequence: TGCGCCAGCAGTGACACGGGGCCTTATAAGAATTCACCCCTCCACTTT.

This clonotype has a handful of counts. Written as DNA, the CDR3 is TGCGCCAGCATTCCCGGGACAGGGGTACACTACAATGAGCAGTTCTTC. Its protein product is CASIPGTGVHYNEQFF. This chain connects TRBV5-1 to TRBJ2-1; TRBD1 matches at 10 bases. With V trimmed by 6 bases and J by 3 bases, 9 bases remained unmatched. The germline CDR1 and CDR2 sequences are SGHRS and YFSETQ. CDR3 size: 16 residues.

This clonotype turned up a few times. This chain connects TRBV4-2 to TRBJ2-7; D is undetermined. CDR1 is LGHNA, CDR2 YNFKEQ, per germline. CDR3 length: 15 amino acids. V was clipped by 1 base and J by 3 bases, with 13 bases between them. This chain's CDR3 is CASSQVSAKSYEQYF. As DNA, the CDR3 is TGTGCCAGCAGCCAAGTGTCGGCGAAGAGCTACGAGCAGTACTTC.

The J gene is TRBJ1-5, the V gene TRBV12-3 or TRBV12-4; 11 nucleotides agree with TRBD1. After removal of 5 bases from V and 3 bases from J, the junction contained 6 bases not matched to a gene. The length of the CDR3 is 16 residues. The CDR3 bases are TGTGCCAGCAGTCCCCGGGACAGGGGGAACAATCAGCCCCAGCATTTT. This translates into CASSPRDRGNNQPQHF.

V gene TRBV5-1 combines with J gene TRBJ2-1; 9 bases fit TRBD2. With 0 bases clipped from V and 7 bases from J, the junction kept 8 bases outside the gene matches. The CDR3 runs 16 residues. CDR1 and CDR2 (germline): SGHRS, YFSETQ. CDR3 in amino acids: CASSLGGSGRKNEQFF. CDR3 nucleotides: TGCGCCAGCAGCTTGGGGGGTAGCGGGAGAAAGAATGAGCAGTTCTTC.

This chain connects TRBV11-2 to TRBJ2-3, with D perhaps matching TRBD2 (6 bases). CDR1 is SGHAT, CDR2 FQNNGV, per germline. CDR3 length: 19 amino acids. V lost 5 bases and J lost 5, with 29 bases in between. CDR3 nucleotides: TGTGCCAGCAGCCCGTCGGAGGTACTAGCAAACTACAGGCGAGATACGCAGTATTTT. This sequence encodes CASSPSEVLANYRRDTQYF.

Turning to this clonotype: This sequence may be a read error, since a much larger clone differs from it by one base. The chain recombines TRBV27 with TRBJ1-2; D possibly corresponds to TRBD1 (5 bases). Looked up from germline, CDR1 is MNHEY and CDR2 is SMNVEV (reference sequence). The CDR3 contains 14 residues. The chain's CDR3 is CANSLSPGNYGYTF. In nucleotides, the CDR3 is TGTGCCAACAGTTTATCTCCAGGGAACTATGGCTACACCTTC.

The rearrangement links TRBV4-1 to TRBJ1-2, with D hard to call. Trimming left V 1 base short and J 4 bases short, with 19 bases between. CDR1 MGHRA and CDR2 YSYEKL come from the germline V gene. The CDR3 is 17 residues long. CDR3 amino acids: CASSQVWVGLSAYGYTF. The CDR3 DNA sequence: TGCGCCAGCAGCCAAGTCTGGGTAGGGTTGTCTGCCTATGGCTACACCTTC.

The V call is TRBV15, the J call TRBJ2-1; tentatively, D is TRBD2 (5 bases). The germline V and J ends were trimmed by 3 bases and 4 bases, with 10 bases remaining between them. Germline V gene data show CDR1 as LNHNV and CDR2 as YYDKDF (reference sequence). The CDR3 is 14 residues long. CDR3 DNA sequence: TGTGCCACCAGCAGTTCCCGGGGATACAATGAGCAGTTCTTC. Translating gives CATSSSRGYNEQFF.

This clonotype was seen a few times. J is TRBJ2-7 and V is TRBV3-1; TRBD2 aligns across 9 bases. Germline CDR1 LGHDT, CDR2 YNNKEL (reference sequence). J lost 0 bases, V lost 6 bases, and 3 bases had no gene match. The CDR3 is 14 residues long. The CDR3 here is CASRVAGDSYEQYF. The CDR3 DNA is TGTGCCAGCAGGGTAGCGGGGGACTCCTACGAGCAGTACTTC.

V usage is TRBV7-9 and J usage is TRBJ1-2; tentatively, D is TRBD1 (6 bases). Germline CDR1 reads SEHNR; CDR2 reads FQNEAQ (reference sequence). The CDR3 spans 13 residues. The ends were cut back, 5 bases at V and 5 bases at J, with 12 bases in the middle. As DNA, the CDR3 is TGTGCCAGCAGCCCGAGGGACACTTATGGCTACACCTTC. It translates to CASSPRDTYGYTF.

On this clonotype itself: Since no conserved phenylalanine or tryptophan closes the CDR3, a read error is the likely cause. The rearrangement joins TRBV3-1 to TRBJ2-3, with D hard to call. V was trimmed by 0 bases and J by 3 bases, leaving 10 bases between them. CDR1 is LGHDT and CDR2 is YNNKEL in the germline V gene (reference sequence). This CDR3 spans 15 amino acids. CDR3 sequence: CASSQDTAVTDTQYC. Here the CDR3 DNA reads TGTGCCAGCAGCCAAGATACGGCGGTGACAGATACGCAGTATTGT.

The chain combines TRBV5-1 with TRBJ1-1, with TRBD1 matching over 8 bases. Trimming took 4 bases from V and 6 from J; bases not matched to a gene: 17. This CDR3 region has 17 residues. The germline gives CDR1 SGHRS, CDR2 YFSETQ. CDR3 sequence reads: CASSPAGTGVLGAEAFF. The CDR3 nucleotides are TGCGCCAGCAGCCCCGCCGGGACAGGAGTCTTAGGGGCTGAAGCTTTCTTT.

This clonotype was observed a handful of times. V and J are TRBV20-1 and TRBJ2-3; D is uncertain. The CDR3 length is 15 residues. The V and J ends lost 3 bases and 3 bases respectively, with 16 bases between them. The germline V gene has CDR1 DFQATT and CDR2 SNEGSKA (reference sequence). The CDR3 DNA sequence: TGCAGTGCTAGCTCCCCGGGCTTTTCGACAGATACGCAGTATTTT. It yields the protein CSASSPGFSTDTQYF.

V usage is TRBV18 and J usage is TRBJ2-3, with D perhaps assigned TRBD1 or TRBD2 (5 bases each). Germline-derived CDR1 and CDR2 are KGHSH and LQKENI. V lost 5 bases and J 1 base, leaving 16 bases between the germline ends. This CDR3 comprises 16 residues. CDR3 residues: CASSRRTGQGTDTQYF. As DNA, the CDR3 is TGTGCCAGCTCAAGACGAACGGGGCAGGGCACAGATACGCAGTATTTT. Complete variable domain (other parts from reference TRBV18 and TRBJ2-3): NAGVMQNPRHLVRRRGQEARLRCSPMKGHSHVYWYRQLPEEGLKFMVYLQKENIIDESGMPKERFSAEFPKEGPSILRIQQVVRGDSAAYFCASSRRTGQGTDTQYFGPGTRLTVL.

The sample holds a few counts of this clonotype. V is TRBV4-1 and J is TRBJ1-1; a possible D gene is TRBD1 (6 bases). V gave up 1 base and J gave up 9 bases, with 9 bases separating them. The CDR3 covers 12 residues. Germline V CDR1 and CDR2: MGHRA, YSYEKL. CDR3 bases: TGCGCCAGCAGCCAAGGTACAGGGCAAGCTTTCTTT. Translated, it gives CASSQGTGQAFF.

The gene calls are TRBV6-5 and TRBJ1-2, with unresolved D. CDR3 size: 16 residues. V was shortened by 0 bases and J by 3 bases, with 14 bases between the two germline ends. The germline V gene has CDR1 MNHEY and CDR2 SVGAGI. The CDR3 DNA is TGTGCCAGCAGTTACTCCCGGGTCCGGCGAGACTATGGCTACACCTTC. Protein sequence: CASSYSRVRRDYGYTF.

The table lists this clonotype with a few counts. The chain employs TRBV3-1 and TRBJ1-1; unclear D gene. This CDR3 is 12 amino acids long. The V gene's germline CDR1 is LGHDT and CDR2 YNNKEL (reference sequence). V gave up 2 bases and J gave up 4 bases, with 5 bases separating them. This CDR3 reads CASSQPGTEAFF. In nucleotides, the CDR3 is TGTGCCAGCAGCCAACCAGGCACTGAAGCTTTCTTT. The entire variable domain, with the rest obtained from reference TRBV3-1 and TRBJ1-1, is as follows: DTAVSQTPKYLVTQMGNDKSIKCEQNLGHDTMYWYKQDSKKFLKIMFSYNNKELIINETVPNRFSPKSPDKAHLNLHINSLELGDSAVYFCASSQPGTEAFFGQGTRLTVV.

The rearrangement joins TRBV27 to TRBJ2-1, with TRBD2 matching 12 bases. This CDR3 has 15 residues. CDR1 is MNHEY, CDR2 SMNVEV, per germline (reference sequence). J was trimmed by 8 bases and V by 5 bases; bases with no gene match: 7. The CDR3 is CASSLLAGGGDEQFF. The CDR3, as DNA: TGTGCCAGCAGTCTGCTAGCGGGAGGGGGAGATGAGCAGTTCTTC.

The chain couples TRBV2 to TRBJ2-7; 7 bases fit TRBD2. CDR1 and CDR2 (germline): SNHLY, FYNNEI. The CDR3 spans 14 residues. The ends lost 4 bases at V and 7 bases at J; junction bases unmatched: 10. The CDR3 DNA reads TGTGCCAGCAGTGGAGATGGACTAGTAGGGGAGCAGTACTTC. As protein: CASSGDGLVGEQYF.

The sample holds a few counts of this clonotype. This chain connects TRBV9 to TRBJ2-7; D call uncertain. The assigned J gene may be wrong: the sequence end matches TRBJ2-5 better. This CDR3 contains 14 residues. Germline CDR1 and CDR2: SGDLS and YYNGEE. DNA of the CDR3: TGTGCCAGCAGCGTAGGGGCCGGTGAAGAGACCCAGTACTTC. Protein product: CASSVGAGEETQYF.

This clonotype was recorded many times. The rearrangement uses TRBV9 and TRBJ2-7; D possibly corresponds to TRBD2 (5 bases). CDR1 SGDLS and CDR2 YYNGEE come from the germline V gene. This CDR3 region has 13 residues. Trimming took 0 bases from V and 2 from J, leaving 6 bases between them. In DNA, the CDR3 is TGTGCCAGCAGCGTAGACGGGACCTACGAGCAGTACTTC. Its protein product is CASSVDGTYEQYF.

This rearrangement joins TRBV9 to TRBJ1-5, with no clear D. This CDR3 is built from 13 residues. Trimming left V 3 bases short and J 9 bases short, with 13 bases between. Germline CDR1 SGDLS, CDR2 YYNGEE. The CDR3 here is CASSESDLRPQHF. In DNA, the CDR3 is TGTGCCAGCAGCGAGTCGGACTTGCGGCCCCAGCATTTT.

This clonotype has only a few counts. The chain is built from TRBV28 and TRBJ1-6, with 9 bases fitting TRBD1. Germline loops: CDR1 MDHEN, CDR2 SYDVKM. V lost 5 bases to trimming and J lost 7 bases; unmatched junction nucleotides: 6. The CDR3 contains 15 residues. DNA for the CDR3: TGTGCCAGCAGTCCTGGGGACAGGGCGAATTCACCCCTCCACTTT. Residues: CASSPGDRANSPLHF.